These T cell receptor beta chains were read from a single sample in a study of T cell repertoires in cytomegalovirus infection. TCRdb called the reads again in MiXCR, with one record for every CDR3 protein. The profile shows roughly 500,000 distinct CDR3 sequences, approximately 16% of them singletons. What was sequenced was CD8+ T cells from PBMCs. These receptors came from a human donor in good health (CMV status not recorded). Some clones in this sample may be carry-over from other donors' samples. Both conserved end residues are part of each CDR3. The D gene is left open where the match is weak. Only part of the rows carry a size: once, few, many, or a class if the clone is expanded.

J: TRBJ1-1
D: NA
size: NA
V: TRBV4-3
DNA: TGCGCCAGCAGCCAAGGGGGGGCGGGAGCTTTCTTT
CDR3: CASSQGGAGAFF

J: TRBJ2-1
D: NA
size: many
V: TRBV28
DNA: TGTGCCAGCACCACCAGGGCGAGCCCTTACAATGAGCAGTTCTTC
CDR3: CASTTRASPYNEQFF

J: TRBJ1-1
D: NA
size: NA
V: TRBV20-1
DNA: TGCAGTGCTAGAGACTTAGTGGAGAACACTGAAGCTTTCTTT
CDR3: CSARDLVENTEAFF

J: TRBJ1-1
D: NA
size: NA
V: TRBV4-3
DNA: TGCGCCAGCAGCCCCCCTGGGGCCCCTGATGGTGAAGCTTTCTTT
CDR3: CASSPPGAPDGEAFF

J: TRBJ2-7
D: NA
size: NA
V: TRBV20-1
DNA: TGCAGTGCTAGAGCCGACAGAGGTACGCCCTACGAGCAGTACTTC
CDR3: CSARADRGTPYEQYF

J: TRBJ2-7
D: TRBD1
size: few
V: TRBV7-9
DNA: TGTGCCAGCAGCCCGGGACAGGACCGCGAGCAGTACTTC
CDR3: CASSPGQDREQYF

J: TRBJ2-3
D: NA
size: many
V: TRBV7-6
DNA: TGTGCCAGCAGCTTCGGGGGTGGCACAGATACGCAGTATTTT
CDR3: CASSFGGGTDTQYF

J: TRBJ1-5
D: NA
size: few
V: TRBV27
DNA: TGTGCCAGCAGTTTGGCTCGCAGTAGCAATCAGCCCCAGCATTTT
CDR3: CASSLARSSNQPQHF

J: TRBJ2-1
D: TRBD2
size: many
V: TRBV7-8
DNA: TGTGCCAGCAGCTTTCTGGGGACTAGCGGATACAATGAGCAGTTCTTC
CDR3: CASSFLGTSGYNEQFF

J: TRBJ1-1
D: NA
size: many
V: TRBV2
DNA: TGTGCCAGCAGTGAACGAAAGGGTCTTGAGGCTTTCTTT
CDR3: CASSERKGLEAFF

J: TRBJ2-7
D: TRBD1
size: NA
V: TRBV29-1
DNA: TGCAGCGCCGGGACAGGGGTTTTCTACGAGCAGTACTTC
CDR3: CSAGTGVFYEQYF

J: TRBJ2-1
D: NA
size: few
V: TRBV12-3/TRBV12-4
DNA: TGTGCCAGCAGTTCCCCCGCTACGTCCTACAATGAGCAGTTCTTC
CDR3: CASSSPATSYNEQFF

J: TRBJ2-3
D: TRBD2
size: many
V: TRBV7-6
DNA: TGTGCCAGCAGCTTAAGGGGCGGGGGTGACACAGATACGCAGTATTTT
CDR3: CASSLRGGGDTDTQYF

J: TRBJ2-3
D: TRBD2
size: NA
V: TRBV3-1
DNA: TGTGTCAGCAGCCTCGGGACTAGCAGCTCAGATACGCAGTATTTT
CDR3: CVSSLGTSSSDTQYF

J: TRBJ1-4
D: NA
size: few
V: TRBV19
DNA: TGTGCCAGTAGTATGCCGGACATAAATAATGAAAAACTGTTTTTT
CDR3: CASSMPDINNEKLFF

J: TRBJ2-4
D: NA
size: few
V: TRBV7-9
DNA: TGTGCCAGCCGGAGCGACGTTTTGTACATTCAGTACTTC
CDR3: CASRSDVLYIQYF

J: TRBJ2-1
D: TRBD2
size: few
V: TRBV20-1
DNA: TGCAGTGCTACTCAAAAAACGGCTAGCGGGGGGAATGAGCAGTTCTTC
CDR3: CSATQKTASGGNEQFF

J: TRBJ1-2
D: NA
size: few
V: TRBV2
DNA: TGTGCCAGCAGTGAAGCGACAGCTGGCTACACCTTC
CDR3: CASSEATAGYTF

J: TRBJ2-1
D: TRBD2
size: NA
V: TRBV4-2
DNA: TGTGCCAGCAGCCAGATCGTAGTATCGACTAGCGGCAGCGAGCGGGGGAATGAGCAGTTCTTC
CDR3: CASSQIVVSTSGSERGNEQFF

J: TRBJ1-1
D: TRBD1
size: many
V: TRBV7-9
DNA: TGTGCCAGCAGCCCCGGGACAGGGGCCCCACCCGGCACTGAAGCTTTCTTT
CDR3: CASSPGTGAPPGTEAFF

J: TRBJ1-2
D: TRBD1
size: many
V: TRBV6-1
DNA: TGTGCCAGCACCCTGGACAGGGAGGACTATGGCTACACCTTC
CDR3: CASTLDREDYGYTF

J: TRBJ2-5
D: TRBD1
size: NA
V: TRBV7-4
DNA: TGTGCCAGCAGCTTATTGCGGCCAGGGGGCTTCGGCCAAGAGACCCAGTACTTC
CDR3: CASSLLRPGGFGQETQYF

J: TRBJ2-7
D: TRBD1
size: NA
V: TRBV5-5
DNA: TGTGCCAGCAGCCTTGGGATGGGACAGGGGGGGTACGAGCAGTACTTC
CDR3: CASSLGMGQGGYEQYF

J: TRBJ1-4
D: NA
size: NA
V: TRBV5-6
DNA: TGTGCCAGCAGCTTCTTTGAAAAACTGTTTTTT
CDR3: CASSFFEKLFF

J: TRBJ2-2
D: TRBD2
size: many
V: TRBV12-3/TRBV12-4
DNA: TGTGCCAGCATCTCCGGGAGGGCCCCGAACACCGGGGAGCTGTTTTTT
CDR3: CASISGRAPNTGELFF

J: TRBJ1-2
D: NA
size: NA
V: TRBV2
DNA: TGTGCCAGCAGTGAAGGAACTTTCCTCTATGGCTACACCTTC
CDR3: CASSEGTFLYGYTF

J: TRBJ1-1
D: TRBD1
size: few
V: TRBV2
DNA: TGTGCCAGAGGGGGCCCCACTGAAGCTTTCTTT
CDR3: CARGGPTEAFF

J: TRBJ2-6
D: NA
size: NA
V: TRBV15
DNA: TGTGCCACCAGCAGAGAAGGGGTCCCTAAGTCTGGGGCCAACGTCCTGACTTTC
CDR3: CATSREGVPKSGANVLTF

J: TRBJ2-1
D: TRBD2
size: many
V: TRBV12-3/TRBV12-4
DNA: TGTGCCAGCAGTTTAATCCTAGCGGGGACCCCGCAGTTCTTC
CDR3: CASSLILAGTPQFF

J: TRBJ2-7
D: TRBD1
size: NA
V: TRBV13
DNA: TGTGCCAGCAGCCTTGGTGGGACAGGGGTCTACGAGCAGTACTTC
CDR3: CASSLGGTGVYEQYF

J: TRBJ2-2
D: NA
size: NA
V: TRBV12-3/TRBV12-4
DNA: TGTGCCAGCATCCTGACCCGAGGTTTCGCCGGGGAGCTGTTTTTT
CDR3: CASILTRGFAGELFF

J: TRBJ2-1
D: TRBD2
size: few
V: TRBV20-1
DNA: TGCAGTGCTAGAGATCGCAAGCGGGAGGGCCGGAGCACCTACAATGAGCAGTTCTTC
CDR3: CSARDRKREGRSTYNEQFF

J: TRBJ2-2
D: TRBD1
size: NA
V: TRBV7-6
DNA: TGTGCCAGCAGCGCGGGGCAGGGGGCGAGCACCGGGGAGCTGTTTTTT
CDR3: CASSAGQGASTGELFF

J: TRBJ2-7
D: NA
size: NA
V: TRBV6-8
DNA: TGTGCCAGCAGTTACTCGATAGGGGCCTACGAGCAGTACTTC
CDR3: CASSYSIGAYEQYF

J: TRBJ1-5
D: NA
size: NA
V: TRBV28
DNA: TGTGCCAGCAGTTGGAGGTATAGCAATCAGTCCCAGCATTTT
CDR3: CASSWRYSNQSQHF

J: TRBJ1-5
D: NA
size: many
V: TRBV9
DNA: TGTGCCAGCAGCTCCACCGACAGGAGCAATCAGCCCCAGCATTTT
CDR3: CASSSTDRSNQPQHF

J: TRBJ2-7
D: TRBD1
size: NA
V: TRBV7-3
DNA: TGTGCCAGCAGCTTAAGCCAGGGGGACTACGAGCAGTACTTC
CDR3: CASSLSQGDYEQYF

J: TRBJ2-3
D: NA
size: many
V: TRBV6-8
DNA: TGTGCCAGCACCTCCCGGCGGTACACAGATACGCAGTATTTT
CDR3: CASTSRRYTDTQYF

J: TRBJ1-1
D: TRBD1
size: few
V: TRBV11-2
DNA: TGTGCCAGCAGCTTATGTGGTCTGAGGGGGCGATGGACTGAAGCTTTCTTT
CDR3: CASSLCGLRGRWTEAFF

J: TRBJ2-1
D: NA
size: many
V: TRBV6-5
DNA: TGTGCCAGCAGTTATCAGGTAGACTACAATGAGCAGTTCTTC
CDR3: CASSYQVDYNEQFF

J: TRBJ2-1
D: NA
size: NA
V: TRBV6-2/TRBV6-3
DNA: TGTGCCAGCAGTCTCGGGAAGGGCTACAATGAGCAGTTCTTC
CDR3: CASSLGKGYNEQFF

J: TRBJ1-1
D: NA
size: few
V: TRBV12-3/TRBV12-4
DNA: TGTGCCAGCAGTTCATCTACGTGGAACACTGAAGCTTTCTTT
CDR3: CASSSSTWNTEAFF

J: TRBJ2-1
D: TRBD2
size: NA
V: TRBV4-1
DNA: TGCGCCAGCAGCCAAGATAATAGCGGGGGGGCTGAGCAGTTCTTC
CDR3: CASSQDNSGGAEQFF

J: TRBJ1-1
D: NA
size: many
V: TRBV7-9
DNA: TGTGCCAGCAGCCCCGGGTCCCTTGGCCACACTGAAGCTTTCTTT
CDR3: CASSPGSLGHTEAFF

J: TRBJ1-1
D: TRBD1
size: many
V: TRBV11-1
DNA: TGTGCCAGCAGCTTAGCGAGGGGGCACGACACTGAAGCTTTCTTT
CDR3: CASSLARGHDTEAFF

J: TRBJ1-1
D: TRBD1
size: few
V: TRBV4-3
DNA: TGCGCCAGCAGCAAAAAGGGGGCCTCTGGCACTGAAGCTTTCTTT
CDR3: CASSKKGASGTEAFF

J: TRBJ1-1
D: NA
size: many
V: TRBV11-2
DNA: TGTGCCAGCAGCTTTTTATTTAGGAGGAACACTGAAGCTTTCTTT
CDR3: CASSFLFRRNTEAFF

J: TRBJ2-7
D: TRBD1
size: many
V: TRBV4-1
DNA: TGCGCCAGCAGCCAAGAGGGCGGAGGGACAGGGGGCGAGCAGTACTTC
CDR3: CASSQEGGGTGGEQYF

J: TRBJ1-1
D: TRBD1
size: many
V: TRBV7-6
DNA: TGTGCCAGCGGGTCGACAGGGCAAACTGAAGCTTTCTTT
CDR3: CASGSTGQTEAFF

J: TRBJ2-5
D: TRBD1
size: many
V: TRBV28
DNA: TGTGCCAGCAGTCCCCTCGGACAGGGGGCTGGGGAGACCCAGTACTTC
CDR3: CASSPLGQGAGETQYF

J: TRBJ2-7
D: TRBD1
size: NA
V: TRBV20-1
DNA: TGCAGTGCTGCAGGACAGGGTGACTCCTACGAGCAGTACTTC
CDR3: CSAAGQGDSYEQYF

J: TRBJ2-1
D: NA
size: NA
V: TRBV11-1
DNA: TGTGCAAGCAGCCTACGGACTATCGGGAGCTACAATGAGCAGTTCTTC
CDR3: CASSLRTIGSYNEQFF

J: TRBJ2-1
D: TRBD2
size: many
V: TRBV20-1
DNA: TGCAGTGCTAGAGTTGGACTAGCGTACAATGAGCAGTTCTTC
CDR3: CSARVGLAYNEQFF

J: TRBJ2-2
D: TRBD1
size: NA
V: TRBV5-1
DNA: TGCGCCAGCAGCCAAAGGGACAGGGAGATTTCTGACACCGGGGAGCTGTTTTTT
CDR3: CASSQRDREISDTGELFF